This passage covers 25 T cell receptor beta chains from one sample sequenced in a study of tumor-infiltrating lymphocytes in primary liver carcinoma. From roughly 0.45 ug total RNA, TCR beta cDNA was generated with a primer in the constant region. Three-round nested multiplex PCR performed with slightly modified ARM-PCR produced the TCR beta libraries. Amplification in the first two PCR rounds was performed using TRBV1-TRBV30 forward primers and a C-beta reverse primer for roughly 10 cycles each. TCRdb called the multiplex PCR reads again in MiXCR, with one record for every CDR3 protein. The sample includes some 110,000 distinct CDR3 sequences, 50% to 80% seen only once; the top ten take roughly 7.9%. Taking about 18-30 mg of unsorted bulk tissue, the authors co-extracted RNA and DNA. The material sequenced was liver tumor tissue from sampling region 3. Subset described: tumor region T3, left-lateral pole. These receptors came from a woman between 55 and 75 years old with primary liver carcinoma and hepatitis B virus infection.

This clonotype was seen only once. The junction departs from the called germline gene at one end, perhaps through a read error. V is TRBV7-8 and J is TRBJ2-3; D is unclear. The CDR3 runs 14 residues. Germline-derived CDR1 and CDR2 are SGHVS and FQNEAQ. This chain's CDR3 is CASCLGSGTDTQYF. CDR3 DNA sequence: TGTGCCAGCTGCTTAGGCTCTGGGACAGATACGCAGTATTTT. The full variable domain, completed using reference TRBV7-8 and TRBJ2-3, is GAGVSQSPRYKVAKRGQDVALRCDPISGHVSLFWYQQALGQGPEFLTYFQNEAQLDKSGLPSDRFFAERPEGSVSTLKIQRTQQEDSAVYLCASCLGSGTDTQYFGPGTRLTVL.

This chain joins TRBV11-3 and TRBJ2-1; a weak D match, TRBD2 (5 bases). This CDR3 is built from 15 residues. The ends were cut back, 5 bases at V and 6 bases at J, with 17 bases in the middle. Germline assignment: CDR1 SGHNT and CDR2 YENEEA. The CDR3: CASSPRGSWSNEQFF. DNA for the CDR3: TGTGCCAGCAGCCCACGGGGTAGCTGGAGCAATGAGCAGTTCTTC.

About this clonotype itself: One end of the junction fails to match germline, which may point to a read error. CDR3 nucleotides: TGTGCCAGCAGTTTAGATCCTCTCAGGGCGCTGCGCTATGGCTACACCTTC. Translation: CASSLDPLRALRYGYTF. J is TRBJ1-2 and V is TRBV11-2; D perhaps matches TRBD1 (5 bases). Germline-derived CDR1 and CDR2 are SGHAT and FQNNGV. This CDR3 has 17 residues.

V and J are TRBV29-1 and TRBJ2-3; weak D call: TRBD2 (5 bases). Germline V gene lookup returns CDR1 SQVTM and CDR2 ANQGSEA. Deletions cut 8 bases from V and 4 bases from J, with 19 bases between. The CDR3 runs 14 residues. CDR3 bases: TGCAGCACTAAGTTGCTAGTGGGAGCAGATACGCAGTATTTT. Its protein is CSTKLLVGADTQYF.

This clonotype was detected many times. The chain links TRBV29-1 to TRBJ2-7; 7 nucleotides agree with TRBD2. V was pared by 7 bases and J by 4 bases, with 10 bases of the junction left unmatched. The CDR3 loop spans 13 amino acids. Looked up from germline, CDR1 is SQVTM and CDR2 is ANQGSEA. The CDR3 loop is CSAKTSTMYEQYF. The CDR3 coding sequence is TGCAGCGCTAAGACTAGCACGATGTACGAGCAGTACTTC.

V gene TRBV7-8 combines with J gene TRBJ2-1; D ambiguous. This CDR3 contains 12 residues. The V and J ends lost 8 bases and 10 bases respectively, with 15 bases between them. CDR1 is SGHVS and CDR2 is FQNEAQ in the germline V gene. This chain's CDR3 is CASGLRWAEQFF. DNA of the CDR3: TGTGCCAGCGGTTTGAGATGGGCGGAGCAGTTCTTC.

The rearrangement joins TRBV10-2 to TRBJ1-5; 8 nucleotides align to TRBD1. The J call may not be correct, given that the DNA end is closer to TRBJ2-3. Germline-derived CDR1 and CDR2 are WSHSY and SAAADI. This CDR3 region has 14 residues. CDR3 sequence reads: CASSVSGGEHPQYF. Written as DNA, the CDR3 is TGCGCCAGCAGTGTATCAGGGGGCGAACATCCCCAGTATTTT.

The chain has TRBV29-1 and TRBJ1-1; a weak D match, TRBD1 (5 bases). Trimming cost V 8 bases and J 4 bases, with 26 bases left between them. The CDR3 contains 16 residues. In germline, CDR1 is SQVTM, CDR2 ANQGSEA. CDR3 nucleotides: TGCAGCACAAGTGGAGAGGGGTTTTTAATGAGCACTGAAGCTTTCTTT. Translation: CSTSGEGFLMSTEAFF.

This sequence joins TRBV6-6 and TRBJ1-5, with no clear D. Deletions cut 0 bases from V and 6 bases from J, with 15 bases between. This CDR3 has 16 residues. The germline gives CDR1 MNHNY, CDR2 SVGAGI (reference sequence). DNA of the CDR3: TGTGCCAGCAGTTACTCCACCGGGGTAGATTTTCAGCCCCAGCATTTT. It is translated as CASSYSTGVDFQPQHF.

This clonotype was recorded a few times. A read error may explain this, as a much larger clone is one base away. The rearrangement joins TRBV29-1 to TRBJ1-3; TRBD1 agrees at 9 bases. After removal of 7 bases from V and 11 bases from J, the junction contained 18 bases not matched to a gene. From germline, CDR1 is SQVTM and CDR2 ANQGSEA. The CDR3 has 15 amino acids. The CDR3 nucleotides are TGCAGCGCACAGGGGGCTTCGATTTCGTTGGACGCCATATATTTT. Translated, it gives CSAQGASISLDAIYF. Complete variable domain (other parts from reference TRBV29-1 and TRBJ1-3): SAVISQKPSRDICQRGTSLTIQCQVDSQVTMMFWYRQQPGQSLTLIATANQGSEATYESGFVIDKFPISRPNLTFSTLTVSNMSPEDSSIYLCSAQGASISLDAIYFGEGSWLTVV.

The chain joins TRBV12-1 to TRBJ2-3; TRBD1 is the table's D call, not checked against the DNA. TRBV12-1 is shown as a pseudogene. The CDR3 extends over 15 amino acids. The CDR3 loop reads CASSFGVGGEGTQYF. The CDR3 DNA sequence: TGTGCCAGCAGCTTTGGAGTGGGGGGGGAAGGTACACAGTATTTT.

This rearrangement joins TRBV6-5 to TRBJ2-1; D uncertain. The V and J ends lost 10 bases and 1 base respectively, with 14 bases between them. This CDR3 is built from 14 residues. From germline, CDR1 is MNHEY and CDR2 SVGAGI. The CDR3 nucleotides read TGTGCCAACATTCCAAATCTATCCTACAATGAGCAGTTCTTC. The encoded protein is CANIPNLSYNEQFF.

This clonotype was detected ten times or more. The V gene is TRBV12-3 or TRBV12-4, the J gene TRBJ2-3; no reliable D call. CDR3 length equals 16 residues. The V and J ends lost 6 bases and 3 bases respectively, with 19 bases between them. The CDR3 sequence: CASSGNRASATDTQYF. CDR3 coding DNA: TGTGCCAGCAGCGGTAACCGGGCTTCGGCGACAGATACGCAGTATTTT.

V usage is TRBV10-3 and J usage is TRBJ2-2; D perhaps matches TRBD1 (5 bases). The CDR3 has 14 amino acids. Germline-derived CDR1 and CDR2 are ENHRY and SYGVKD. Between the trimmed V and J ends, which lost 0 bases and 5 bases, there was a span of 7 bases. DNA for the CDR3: TGTGCCATCAGTGAGTCGGCAGGGACCGGGGAGCTGTTTTTT. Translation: CAISESAGTGELFF.

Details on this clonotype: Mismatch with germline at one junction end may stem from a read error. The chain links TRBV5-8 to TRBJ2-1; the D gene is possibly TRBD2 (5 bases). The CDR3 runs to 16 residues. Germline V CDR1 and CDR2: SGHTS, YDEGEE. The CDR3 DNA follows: TGTGCCAGCAGCTCCGAGGGAGCAGTGTTCTACGATGAGCAGTTCTTC. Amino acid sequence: CASSSEGAVFYDEQFF.

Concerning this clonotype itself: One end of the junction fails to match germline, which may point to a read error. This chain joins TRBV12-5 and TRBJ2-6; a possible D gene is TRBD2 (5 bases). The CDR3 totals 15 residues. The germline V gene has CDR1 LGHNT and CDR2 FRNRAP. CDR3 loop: CAGGRRGYGANVLTF. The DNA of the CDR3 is TGTGCTGGTGGGCGACGGGGTTATGGGGCCAACGTCCTGACTTTC.

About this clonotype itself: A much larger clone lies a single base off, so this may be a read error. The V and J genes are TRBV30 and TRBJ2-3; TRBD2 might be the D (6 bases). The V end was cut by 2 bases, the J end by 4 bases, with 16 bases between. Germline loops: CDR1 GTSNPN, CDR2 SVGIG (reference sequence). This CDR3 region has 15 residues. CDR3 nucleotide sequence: TGTGCCTGGAGTCGTGACGGGAGAGGGGCAGATACGCAGTATTTT. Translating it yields CAWSRDGRGADTQYF.

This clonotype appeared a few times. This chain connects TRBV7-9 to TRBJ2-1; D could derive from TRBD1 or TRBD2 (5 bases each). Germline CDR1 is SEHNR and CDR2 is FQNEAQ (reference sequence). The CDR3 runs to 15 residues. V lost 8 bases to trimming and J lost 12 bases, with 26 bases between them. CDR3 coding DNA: TGTGCCAGCCACCTAGGGGACCCCCTCCTACAAGGGCAGTTCTTC. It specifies CASHLGDPLLQGQFF.

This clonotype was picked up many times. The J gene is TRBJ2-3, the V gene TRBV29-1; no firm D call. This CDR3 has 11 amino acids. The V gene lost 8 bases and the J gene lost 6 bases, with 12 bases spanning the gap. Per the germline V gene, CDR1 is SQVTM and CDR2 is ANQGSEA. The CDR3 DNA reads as TGCAGCCCTGAGATTGCGGATACGCAGTATTTT. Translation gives CSPEIADTQYF.

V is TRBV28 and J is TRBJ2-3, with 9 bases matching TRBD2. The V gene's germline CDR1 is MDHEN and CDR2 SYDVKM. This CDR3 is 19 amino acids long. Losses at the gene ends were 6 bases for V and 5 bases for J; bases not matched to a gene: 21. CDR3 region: CASRYSPTGGRAVGDTQYF. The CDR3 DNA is TGTGCCAGCAGATACTCCCCAACTGGCGGGAGGGCGGTGGGAGATACGCAGTATTTT.

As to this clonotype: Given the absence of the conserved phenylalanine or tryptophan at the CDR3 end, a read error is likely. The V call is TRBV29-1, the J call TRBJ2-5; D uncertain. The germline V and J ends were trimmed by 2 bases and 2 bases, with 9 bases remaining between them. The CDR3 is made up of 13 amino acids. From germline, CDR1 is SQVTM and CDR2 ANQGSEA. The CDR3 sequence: CSVELPAQETQYI. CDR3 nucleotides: TGCAGCGTTGAACTGCCCGCGCAAGAGACCCAGTACATC.

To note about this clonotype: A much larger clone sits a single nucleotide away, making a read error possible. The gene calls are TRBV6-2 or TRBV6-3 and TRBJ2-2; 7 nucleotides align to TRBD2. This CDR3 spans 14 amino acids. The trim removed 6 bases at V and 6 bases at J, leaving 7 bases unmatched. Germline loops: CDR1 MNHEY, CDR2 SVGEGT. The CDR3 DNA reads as TGTGCCAGCAGCCTCGGACTAGAATCCGGGGAGCTGTTTTTT. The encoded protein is CASSLGLESGELFF.

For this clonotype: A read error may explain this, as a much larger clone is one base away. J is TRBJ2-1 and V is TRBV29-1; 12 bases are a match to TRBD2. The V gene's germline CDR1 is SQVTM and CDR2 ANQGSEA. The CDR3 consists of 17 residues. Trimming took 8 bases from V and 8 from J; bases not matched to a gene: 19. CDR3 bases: TGCAGCATCGCGACCCTAGCGGGAGGGGAGGAGTGGGATGAGCAGTTCTTC. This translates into CSIATLAGGEEWDEQFF.

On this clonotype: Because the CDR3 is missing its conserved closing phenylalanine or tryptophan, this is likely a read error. In DNA form, the CDR3 reads TGTGCCAGTAGCTTAGGGACTAGCGGGAATCTTGAGCAGTTCTAC. As protein: CASSLGTSGNLEQFY. The chain combines TRBV11-3 with TRBJ2-1; 13 bases map to TRBD2. This CDR3 has 15 amino acids. Germline V lookup: CDR1 SGHNT, CDR2 YENEEA.

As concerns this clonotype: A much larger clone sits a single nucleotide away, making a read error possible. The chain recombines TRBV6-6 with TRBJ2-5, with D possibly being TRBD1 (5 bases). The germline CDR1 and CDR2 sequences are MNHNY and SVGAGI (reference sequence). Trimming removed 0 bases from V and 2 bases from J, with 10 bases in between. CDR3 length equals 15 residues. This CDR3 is CASSYSTRGQETQYF. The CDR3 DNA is TGTGCCAGCAGTTACTCGACAAGGGGACAAGAGACCCAGTACTTC.